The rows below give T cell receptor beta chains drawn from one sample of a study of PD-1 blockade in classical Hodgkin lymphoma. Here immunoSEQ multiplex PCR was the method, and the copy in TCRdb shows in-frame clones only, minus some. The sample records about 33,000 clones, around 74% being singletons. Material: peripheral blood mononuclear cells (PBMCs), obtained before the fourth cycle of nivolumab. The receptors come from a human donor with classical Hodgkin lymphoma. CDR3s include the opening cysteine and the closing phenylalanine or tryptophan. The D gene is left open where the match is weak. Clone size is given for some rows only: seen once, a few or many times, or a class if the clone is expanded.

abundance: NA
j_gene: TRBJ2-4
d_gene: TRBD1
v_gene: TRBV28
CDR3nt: TGTGCCAGCAGTTCCAGACGACAGGGAAATTGGGCCAAAAACATTCAGTACTTC
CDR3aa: CASSSRRQGNWAKNIQYF

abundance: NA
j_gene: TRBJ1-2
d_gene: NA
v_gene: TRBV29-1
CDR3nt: TGCAGCGTTGATCCAGGGCGGTTAAGTGGCTACACCTTC
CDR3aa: CSVDPGRLSGYTF

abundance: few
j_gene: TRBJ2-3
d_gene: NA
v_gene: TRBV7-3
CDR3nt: TGTGCCAGCAGCCCCCAGGGGGATACGCAGTATTTT
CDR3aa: CASSPQGDTQYF

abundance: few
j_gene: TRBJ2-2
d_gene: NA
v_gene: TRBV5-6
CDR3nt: TGTGCCAGCAGCTTGTACGGTTACACCGGGGAGCTGTTTTTT
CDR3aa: CASSLYGYTGELFF

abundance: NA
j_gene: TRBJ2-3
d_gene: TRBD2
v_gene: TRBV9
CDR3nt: TGTGCCAGCAGCGGGTCAATAGCGGGAAGCACAGATACGCAGTATTTT
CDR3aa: CASSGSIAGSTDTQYF

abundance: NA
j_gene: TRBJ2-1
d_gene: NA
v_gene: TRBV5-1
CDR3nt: TGCGCCAGCAGCTTGGTTACGGGACGCAATGAGCAGTTCTTC
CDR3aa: CASSLVTGRNEQFF

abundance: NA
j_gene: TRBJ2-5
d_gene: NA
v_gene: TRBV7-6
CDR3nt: TGTGCCAGCAGCTTAGCGCGTGCCATCCAAGAGACCCAGTACTTC
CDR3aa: CASSLARAIQETQYF

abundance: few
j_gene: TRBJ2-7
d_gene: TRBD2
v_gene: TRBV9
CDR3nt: TGTGCCAGCAGCGTCTTAGGGACTAGCGGATACGAGCAGTACTTC
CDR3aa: CASSVLGTSGYEQYF

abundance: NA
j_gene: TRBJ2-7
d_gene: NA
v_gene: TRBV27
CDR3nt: TGTGCCAGCAGGCTCAATTTCAACTCATTCTACGAGCAGTACTTC
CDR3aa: CASRLNFNSFYEQYF

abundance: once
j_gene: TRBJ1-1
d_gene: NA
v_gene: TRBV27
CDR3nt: TGTGCCAGCAGTTTAAGAGGGTTGTGGGGCACTGAAGCTTTCTTT
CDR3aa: CASSLRGLWGTEAFF

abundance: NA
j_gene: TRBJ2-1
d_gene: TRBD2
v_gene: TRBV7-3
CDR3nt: TGTGCCAGCAGCTCCGGGGGACTAGCATTGGATGAGCAGTTCTTC
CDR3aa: CASSSGGLALDEQFF

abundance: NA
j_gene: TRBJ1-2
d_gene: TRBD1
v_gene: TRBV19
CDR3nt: TGTGCCAGTAGGCTGACCGGGACAGGAGGCTATGGCTACACCTTC
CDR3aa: CASRLTGTGGYGYTF

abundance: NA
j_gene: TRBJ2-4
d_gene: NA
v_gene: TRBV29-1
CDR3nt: TGCAGCGTTGAAGAATTGGGAGAAAACATTCAGTACTTC
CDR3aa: CSVEELGENIQYF

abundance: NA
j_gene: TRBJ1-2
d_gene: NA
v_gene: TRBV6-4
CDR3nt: TGTGCCACATTCACCCACAGTAACTATGGCTACACCTTC
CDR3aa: CATFTHSNYGYTF

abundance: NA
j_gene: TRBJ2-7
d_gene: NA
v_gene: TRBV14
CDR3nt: TGTGCCAGCAGCCAAGTTACCCACGAGCAGTACTTC
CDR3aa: CASSQVTHEQYF